The 28 T cell receptor beta chains below were found in one sample sequenced in a study of beta chain features in type 1 diabetes. Their antigens are not known. Every isolated RNA sample was fully reverse transcribed, so sequencing captured expressed TCRB transcripts. This table comes from immunoSEQ multiplex PCR, and its TCRdb copy is limited to in-frame clones, with some not included. The sample has fewer than 450,000 clones; roughly 13% are singletons. Study-wide findings and caveats: Shortening of TCRB CDR3s, moderate but significant, appeared in all four CD4+ subsets of Type 1 diabetes patients.

The sequenced sample consisted of naive CD4+ T cells from blood. The receptors originated from a woman under 30 with type 1 diabetes.

This clone has more than one count but fewer than ten. This rearrangement joins TRBV28 to TRBJ2-7, with TRBD1 matching over 8 bases. V shed 7 bases and J 3 bases; nucleotides not matched to a gene: 11. The CDR3 has 15 amino acids. Germline V gives CDR1 MDHEN, CDR2 SYDVKM. The CDR3: CASTLGGQGDYEQYF. CDR3 sequence (DNA): TGTGCCAGCACCCTGGGAGGACAGGGAGACTACGAGCAGTACTTC.

This clone was seen only a few times. The rearrangement uses TRBV19 and TRBJ2-5; D remains ambiguous. CDR1 is LNHDA and CDR2 is SQIVND in the germline V gene (reference sequence). Trimming took 5 bases from V and 4 from J, leaving 8 bases between them. This CDR3 is built from 12 residues. The CDR3 sequence: CASSADRETQYF. Written as DNA, the CDR3 is TGTGCCAGTAGTGCGGATAGAGAGACCCAGTACTTC.

The chain links TRBV7-9 to TRBJ2-7; the match to TRBD2 covers 9 bases. CDR1 and CDR2 (germline): SEHNR, FQNEAQ (reference sequence). The CDR3 covers 14 residues. The J segment lost 3 bases and the V segment lost 5 bases, leaving 5 bases of the junction unmatched. CDR3 sequence: CASSAGLADYEQYF. Here the CDR3 DNA reads TGTGCCAGCAGCGCGGGACTAGCAGACTACGAGCAGTACTTC.

The chain links TRBV7-2 to TRBJ2-7; the match to TRBD1 covers 9 bases. The CDR3 totals 15 residues. J lost 1 base, V lost 5 bases, and 6 bases had no gene match. CDR1 is SGHTA and CDR2 is FQGNSA in the germline V gene. The CDR3 region has the DNA TGTGCCAGCAGCACGTCGACAGGGGGATCCTACGAGCAGTACGTC. Amino acids: CASSTSTGGSYEQYV.

The V gene is TRBV7-8, the J gene TRBJ2-3; 8 nucleotides line up with TRBD2. J gave up 4 bases and V 5 bases, and 8 bases lay outside the gene matches. The CDR3 runs 15 residues. Germline loops: CDR1 SGHVS, CDR2 FQNEAQ. The CDR3, as DNA: TGTGCCAGCAGCGTAACGGGACTAGGGTCAGATACGCAGTATTTT. Its protein is CASSVTGLGSDTQYF.

The genes are TRBV6-1 and TRBJ2-1; weak D call: TRBD2 (6 bases). There are 13 residues in the CDR3. In germline, CDR1 is MNHNS, CDR2 SASEGT. Trimming cost V 6 bases and J 14 bases, with 20 bases left between them. CDR3 nucleotide sequence: TGTGCCAGCAGACTAGCCGGGGGACTCCGCGAGTTCTTC. As protein: CASRLAGGLREFF.

The J gene is TRBJ2-3, the V gene TRBV14, with D tentatively TRBD1 (7 bases). There are 16 residues in the CDR3. CDR1 and CDR2 (germline): SGHDN, FVKESK. Trimming stripped 4 bases from V and 4 bases from J, with 18 bases between. CDR3 in DNA: TGTGCCAGCAGCCTGGGCGGGGCAGGGACAGCAGATACGCAGTATTTT. Amino acids: CASSLGGAGTADTQYF.

This chain connects TRBV10-3 to TRBJ2-7; 15 bases are shared with TRBD2. This CDR3 contains 19 residues. V trimming: 5 bases; J trimming: 2 bases; junction bases outside the gene matches: 13. The germline CDR1 and CDR2 sequences are ENHRY and SYGVKD. The CDR3 DNA sequence: TGTGCCATCAGTTCCTCAACGGGACTAGCGGGAGGCCAACCCTACGAGCAGTACTTC. Encoded protein: CAISSSTGLAGGQPYEQYF.

The chain recombines TRBV28 with TRBJ1-5, with D tentatively TRBD1 (6 bases). Germline V lookup: CDR1 MDHEN, CDR2 SYDVKM. The V and J ends lost 8 bases and 10 bases respectively, with 18 bases between them. This CDR3 region has 13 residues. The CDR3 region is CASSGAPGYPQHF. Here the CDR3 DNA reads TGTGCCAGCTCAGGGGCCCCCGGCTATCCCCAGCATTTT. Full variable domain (outside the CDR3, taken from reference TRBV28 and TRBJ1-5): DVKVTQSSRYLVKRTGEKVFLECVQDMDHENMFWYRQDPGLGLRLIYFSYDVKMKEKGDIPEGYSVSREKKERFSLILESASTNQTSMYLCASSGAPGYPQHFGDGTRLSIL.

The table lists this clone with a few counts. V is TRBV5-4 and J is TRBJ1-2, with TRBD1 matching 8 bases. This CDR3 region has 16 residues. The V gene's germline CDR1 is SGHNT and CDR2 YYREEE (reference sequence). Germline trimming cut 4 bases from V and 4 bases from J; bases unmatched to any gene: 12. CDR3 DNA: TGTGCCAGCAGCCTGCAACAGGGGGTGATTTTCTATGGCTACACCTTC. This gives the protein CASSLQQGVIFYGYTF.

This clone was detected a few times. The V and J genes are TRBV18 and TRBJ1-2; 8 nucleotides match TRBD1. Germline CDR1 is KGHSH and CDR2 is LQKENI. There are 16 residues in the CDR3. V lost 4 bases, J lost 4 bases, and 11 bases stayed unmatched. Here the CDR3 reads CASSQNPGQVLYGYTF. The DNA of the CDR3 is TGTGCCAGCTCACAAAACCCGGGACAGGTACTCTATGGCTACACCTTC.

This clone turned up a few times. The J gene is TRBJ2-4, the V gene TRBV28; 10 bases are a match to TRBD2. Unmatched junction bases numbered 11, after V lost 3 bases and J lost 15 bases. CDR3 length: 14 amino acids. CDR1 and CDR2 from the germline V gene are MDHEN and SYDVKM. CDR3 bases: TGTGCCAGCAGTTTCGGGACTAGCGACCTTACCGGGTACTTC. As protein: CASSFGTSDLTGYF.

This clone has more than one count but fewer than ten. This chain links TRBV28 with TRBJ2-5; 8 bases agree with TRBD1. CDR1 and CDR2 from the germline V gene are MDHEN and SYDVKM. Losses at the gene ends were 6 bases for V and 1 base for J; bases not matched to a gene: 7. CDR3 size: 15 residues. CDR3 protein: CASSADRATQETQYF. CDR3 DNA sequence: TGTGCCAGCAGCGCGGACAGGGCCACCCAAGAGACCCAGTACTTC.

This clone was counted a few times. The V gene is TRBV5-1, the J gene TRBJ2-7, with 11 bases matching TRBD2. The CDR3 is 16 amino acids. V shed 4 bases and J 2 bases; nucleotides not matched to a gene: 8. CDR1 is SGHRS, CDR2 YFSETQ, per germline. CDR3 nucleotides: TGCGCCAGCAGCAGGGGGGGACTAGCGGAAACCTACGAGCAGTACTTC. It encodes CASSRGGLAETYEQYF.

This clone was observed a handful of times. V is TRBV4-3 and J is TRBJ1-5, with 8 bases lining up with TRBD1. The CDR3 length is 16 residues. J was trimmed by 3 bases and V by 0 bases; bases with no gene match: 4. The germline V gene has CDR1 LGHNA and CDR2 YSLEER. The CDR3 DNA reads as TGCGCCAGCAGCCAAGATCGGGACAGGCACAATCAGCCCCAGCATTTT. This sequence encodes CASSQDRDRHNQPQHF.

The chain recombines TRBV28 with TRBJ2-1; 13 bases are a match to TRBD2. V trimming: 5 bases; J trimming: 9 bases; junction bases outside the gene matches: 7. Germline V gene lookup returns CDR1 MDHEN and CDR2 SYDVKM. The CDR3 covers 15 residues. CDR3 residues: CASSPGTSGKVEQFF. The CDR3 DNA follows: TGTGCCAGCAGTCCCGGGACTAGCGGGAAGGTTGAGCAGTTCTTC.

V usage is TRBV19 and J usage is TRBJ2-3, with TRBD1 matching over 7 bases. This CDR3 spans 14 amino acids. Germline assignment: CDR1 LNHDA and CDR2 SQIVND (reference sequence). With 6 bases clipped from V and 2 bases from J, the junction kept 5 bases outside the gene matches. In DNA, the CDR3 is TGTGCCAGTAGGGACGGACAGGACACAGATACGCAGTATTTT. Protein: CASRDGQDTDTQYF.

The chain carries TRBV5-1 and TRBJ2-5; TRBD2 agrees at 8 bases. Germline trimming cut 0 bases from V and 7 bases from J; bases unmatched to any gene: 8. Germline CDR1 is SGHRS and CDR2 is YFSETQ. This CDR3 has 15 residues. This CDR3 reads CASSLVTSGPRTQYF. Here the CDR3 DNA reads TGCGCCAGCAGCTTGGTCACTAGCGGACCGCGGACCCAGTACTTC.

The chain is built from TRBV10-3 and TRBJ1-1; 7 nucleotides agree with TRBD1. J gave up 4 bases and V 0 bases, and 5 bases lay outside the gene matches. Germline V gene data show CDR1 as ENHRY and CDR2 as SYGVKD. There are 15 residues in the CDR3. The CDR3 nucleotides are TGTGCCATCAGTGAGTCGACGGCAGGGGGCACTGAAGCTTTCTTT. Protein product: CAISESTAGGTEAFF.

To note about this clone: Other nucleotide sequences from this sample produce the same CDR3. Here the CDR3 reads CASSSPGGTTDTQYF. DNA for the CDR3: TGTGCCAGCAGCTCCCCTGGCGGGACCACAGATACGCAGTATTTT. The rearrangement joins TRBV7-2 to TRBJ2-3; D might be TRBD2 (6 bases). Per the germline V gene, CDR1 is SGHTA and CDR2 is FQGNSA. Trimming pared 4 bases from V and 2 bases from J, leaving 13 bases between. The CDR3 spans 15 residues.

This chain uses TRBV19 with TRBJ2-5, with D perhaps matching TRBD1 (5 bases). CDR3 length: 15 residues. Germline V lookup: CDR1 LNHDA, CDR2 SQIVND (reference sequence). The V and J ends lost 7 bases and 4 bases respectively, with 19 bases between them. The CDR3 protein is CASTHSPGMGETQYF. Written as DNA, the CDR3 is TGTGCCAGTACCCACAGCCCAGGGATGGGAGAGACCCAGTACTTC. Supplemented by reference TRBV19 and TRBJ2-5, the full variable domain reads DGGITQSPKYLFRKEGQNVTLSCEQNLNHDAMYWYRQDPGQGLRLIYYSQIVNDFQKGDIAEGYSVSREKKESFPLTVTSAQKNPTAFYLCASTHSPGMGETQYFGPGTRLLVL.

The chain has TRBV27 and TRBJ2-1; tentatively, D is TRBD2 (5 bases). Trimming pared 8 bases from V and 5 bases from J, leaving 22 bases between. In germline, CDR1 is MNHEY, CDR2 SMNVEV (reference sequence). CDR3 size: 16 residues. The CDR3 DNA reads TGTGCCAGCCTCAACCTCCGGAGGTCGGGCCACAATGAGCAGTTCTTC. Protein sequence: CASLNLRRSGHNEQFF.

This rearrangement joins TRBV6-6 to TRBJ1-2; TRBD1 matches at 8 bases. The CDR3 extends over 15 amino acids. Germline CDR1 MNHNY, CDR2 SVGAGI (reference sequence). V was pared by 1 base and J by 8 bases, with 9 bases of the junction left unmatched. The CDR3 DNA follows: TGTGCCAGCAGTTACTTAGAGCAGGGGGCAGACGGCTACACCTTC. This encodes CASSYLEQGADGYTF.

This clone was found a few times. The chain couples TRBV9 to TRBJ2-2, with D tentatively TRBD1 (5 bases). CDR1 and CDR2 from the germline V gene are SGDLS and YYNGEE. Trimming removed 2 bases at V and 7 bases at J, with 6 bases between. This CDR3 comprises 12 residues. The CDR3 sequence is CASSVTGGELFF. CDR3 in DNA: TGTGCCAGCAGCGTTACAGGCGGGGAGCTGTTTTTT.

This chain joins TRBV7-3 and TRBJ2-1, with D unclear. Germline CDR1 SGHTA, CDR2 FQGTGA. The CDR3 covers 13 residues. V gave up 2 bases and J gave up 4 bases, with 6 bases separating them. Here the CDR3 reads CASSLRGYNEQFF. The CDR3 DNA sequence: TGTGCCAGCAGCTTACGCGGATACAATGAGCAGTTCTTC.

This clone was seen a handful of times. The gene calls are TRBV6-1 and TRBJ2-1; tentatively, D is TRBD1 (5 bases). The CDR3 contains 15 residues. Deletions cut 3 bases from V and 1 base from J, with 10 bases between. Germline V gene lookup returns CDR1 MNHNS and CDR2 SASEGT. CDR3 protein: CASSETAQSYNEQFF. Here the CDR3 DNA reads TGTGCCAGCAGTGAGACAGCTCAATCCTACAATGAGCAGTTCTTC.

In its sample, this clone was seen a few times. J is TRBJ2-7 and V is TRBV28; 12 bases match TRBD2. With 4 bases clipped from V and 4 bases from J, the junction kept 5 bases outside the gene matches. Germline CDR1 reads MDHEN; CDR2 reads SYDVKM. The CDR3 has 15 amino acids. The DNA for the CDR3 is TGTGCCAGCAGTTCCCCGACTAGCGGGAGTTACGAGCAGTACTTC. Its protein is CASSSPTSGSYEQYF. Looking up the rest from reference TRBV28 and TRBJ2-7 gives the full variable domain: DVKVTQSSRYLVKRTGEKVFLECVQDMDHENMFWYRQDPGLGLRLIYFSYDVKMKEKGDIPEGYSVSREKKERFSLILESASTNQTSMYLCASSSPTSGSYEQYFGPGTRLTVT.

This chain joins TRBV23-1 and TRBJ2-7, with no clear D. TRBV23-1 falls under the ORF class, with uncertain function. This CDR3 is built from 15 residues. Trimming took off 9 bases at V and 2 bases at J, with 20 bases between the two ends. The CDR3 is CARGPLADATYEQYV. The CDR3 bases are TGCGCCAGGGGCCCATTGGCCGACGCTACCTACGAGCAGTACGTC.